The TCR beta chain under discussion was sequenced for a study of T cell repertoires in cytomegalovirus infection. Study results and caveats: HLA-C-restricted CMV clonotypes gave the most frequent clonotype in two of eight donors.

MiXCR, applied by TCRdb to the reads, yields one record per CDR3 protein. The table includes roughly 250,000 distinct CDR3 sequences, 10% to 15% detected once. This clonotype was counted many times. Its antigen remains unknown. The CDR3 is made up of 14 amino acids. After removal of 6 bases from V and 2 bases from J, the junction contained 6 bases not matched to a gene. The germline V gene encodes CDR1 MNHNY and CDR2 SVGAGI (reference sequence). This receptor was obtained from a human donor in good health (CMV status not recorded). Some clones in this sample may be carry-over from other donors' samples. The chain links TRBV6-6 to TRBJ2-7; TRBD2 agrees at 8 bases. Material for sequencing was PBMCs. The CDR3 sequence is CASSPGRGPYEQYF. In DNA, the CDR3 is TGTGCCAGCAGCCCCGGGAGGGGTCCCTACGAGCAGTACTTC.